This T cell receptor (beta chain) originates from a study of response to subunit inactivated influenza vaccine. Study results and limitations: Authors proposed each seasonal influenza vaccination draws in few new T cells.

This clonotype was seen many times. Its antigen is undetermined. Using its own MiXCR run on the RT-PCR reads, TCRdb lists one record per CDR3 protein. The sample has 800,000 or so distinct CDR3 sequences, about 20% seen once; the top ten hold roughly a tenth. The CDR3 spans 12 residues. Germline CDR1 reads SQVTM; CDR2 reads ANQGSEA. V lost 4 bases and J 2 bases, leaving 9 bases between the germline ends. This receptor was identified in a man between 50 and 59 years old who received an inactivated influenza vaccine. This chain links TRBV29-1 with TRBJ2-7; D unclear. The sample consisted of PBMCs from blood, taken less than 6 days after vaccination. The CDR3 protein is CSVVGTTYEQYF. The CDR3 DNA reads as TGCAGCGTTGTGGGCACGACCTACGAGCAGTACTTC.